These T cell receptor beta chains were read from a single sample in a study of tumor-infiltrating lymphocytes in primary liver carcinoma. TCRdb reanalysed the multiplex PCR reads using MiXCR and keeps one entry per CDR3 protein. The data hold fewer than 400,000 distinct CDR3 sequences, with roughly three fifths observed a single time. The sample consisted of peripheral blood. Receptors were obtained from a woman aged 25 to 45 with primary liver carcinoma and hepatitis B virus infection. Each CDR3 is given with its conserved first and last residue. The D gene is left open where the match is weak. Expanded clones get a size class; other rows say once, few or many, or leave the size out.

TRBV20-1	TRBJ2-2	-	-	CSASLGAGELFF	TGCAGTGCTAGCCTAGGGGCCGGGGAGCTGTTTTTT
TRBV11-2	TRBJ2-7	-	many	CASSLEGRNQYF	TGTGCCAGCAGCTTAGAGGGACGGAATCAGTACTTC
TRBV6-5	TRBJ2-2	-	-	CASSYSMADLETGELFF	TGTGCCAGCAGTTACTCGATGGCGGACCTGGAGACCGGGGAGCTGTTTTTT
TRBV29-1	TRBJ2-7	-	many	CSVTNRDLYEQYF	TGCAGCGTAACAAATCGGGACCTCTACGAGCAGTACTTC
TRBV7-9	TRBJ2-1	-	-	CASSPAEYNEQFF	TGTGCCAGCAGCCCAGCGGAATACAATGAGCAGTTCTTC
TRBV5-8	TRBJ1-1	TRBD1	few	CASSLAFGVTGPYPNTEAFF	TGTGCCAGCAGCTTGGCCTTTGGGGTGACAGGGCCGTACCCGAACACTGAAGCTTTCTTT
TRBV6-5	TRBJ2-7	-	many	CASSRASEQYF	TGTGCCAGCAGTAGGGCCAGCGAGCAGTACTTC
TRBV11-2	TRBJ2-7	TRBD2	once	CASSLGTSGRGCSYERYF	TGTGCCAGCAGCTTAGGGACTAGCGGGAGAGGGTGCTCCTACGAGCGGTACTTC
TRBV7-9	TRBJ2-7	-	-	CASSPLVPGETYEQYF	TGTGCCAGCAGCCCCTTAGTCCCAGGGGAAACCTACGAGCAGTACTTC
TRBV29-1	TRBJ2-1	-	few	CSVRGGSSNEQFF	TGCAGCGTCAGGGGCGGGAGTTCCAATGAGCAGTTCTTC
TRBV6-5	TRBJ2-5	TRBD1	few	CASSYSSSDRGLQETQYF	TGTGCCAGCAGTTACTCGTCTAGTGACAGGGGACTCCAAGAGACCCAGTACTTC
TRBV6-1	TRBJ1-1	-	many	CASSPLGGGRTEAFF	TGTGCCAGCAGCCCTCTGGGAGGGGGGCGAACTGAAGCTTTCTTT
TRBV14	TRBJ1-4	-	-	CASSTRGGSTNEKLFF	TGTGCCAGCAGCACCCGGGGAGGGTCAACTAATGAAAAACTGTTTTTT
TRBV11-2	TRBJ2-5	TRBD2	once	CAGSDGGSLGTQYF	TGTGCCGGCAGCGACGGGGGGTCCTTGGGGACCCAGTACTTC
TRBV7-9	TRBJ2-5	-	-	CASSFGQRLFQEIQYF	TGTGCCAGCAGCTTCGGACAGCGACTTTTTCAAGAGATCCAGTACTTC
TRBV11-2	TRBJ2-6	-	few	CASGSILGSGANVLTF	TGTGCCAGCGGCTCAATCCTGGGCTCTGGGGCCAACGTCCTGACTTTC
TRBV10-3	TRBJ1-1	-	once	CVINPGHGNTEAFF	TGTGTCATCAACCCGGGACATGGAAACACTGAAGCTTTCTTT
TRBV11-2	TRBJ1-1	TRBD1	-	CTSSQIWGQSTEAFF	TGTACCAGCAGCCAAATATGGGGACAGAGCACTGAAGCTTTCTTT
TRBV4-2	TRBJ1-1	-	-	CASIQDQGRGAGALSEAFF	TGTGCCAGCATCCAAGATCAGGGGAGAGGGGCGGGGGCCCTGAGTGAAGCTTTCTTT
TRBV7-9	TRBJ1-1	TRBD1	-	CASSGSQGANTEAFF	TGTGCCAGCAGCGGATCACAGGGGGCGAACACTGAAGCTTTCTTT
TRBV6-1	TRBJ2-3	-	-	CASRGPPLRDTQYF	TGTGCCAGCAGGGGTCCCCCCTTGAGAGATACGCAGTATTTT
TRBV6-5	TRBJ2-1	TRBD2	-	CAGSYSKTSGSSYNEQFF	TGTGCCGGCAGTTACTCGAAGACTAGCGGGAGCTCCTACAATGAGCAGTTCTTC